These 21 T cell receptor beta chains were sequenced from one sample in a study of brain metastases from non-small cell lung cancer. Assay: immunoSEQ multiplex PCR; the TCRdb copy retains only in-frame clones and omits some. Of about 4,900 clones listed, around three quarters are singletons. Input material: primary lung tumor tissue. These receptors originate from a donor aged 40 or over with non-small cell lung cancer.

The chain is built from TRBV18 and TRBJ2-3; TRBD2 aligns across 11 bases. With 6 bases clipped from V and 3 bases from J, the junction kept 8 bases outside the gene matches. Germline CDR1 is KGHSH and CDR2 is LQKENI. There are 16 residues in the CDR3. The CDR3 DNA reads as TGTGCCAGCTCGGCAAGACTAGCGGGGAATACAGATACGCAGTATTTT. Its translation is CASSARLAGNTDTQYF.

The chain combines TRBV7-9 with TRBJ1-1; D gene uncertain. The V and J ends lost 5 bases and 1 base respectively, with 11 bases between them. This CDR3 is built from 14 residues. Germline V gene data show CDR1 as SEHNR and CDR2 as FQNEAQ (reference sequence). The CDR3 here is CASSPTYGNTEAFF. The CDR3 DNA reads as TGTGCCAGCAGCCCTACCTACGGGAACACTGAAGCTTTCTTT.

This chain uses TRBV19 with TRBJ2-2, with 10 bases fitting TRBD2. Losses at the gene ends were 3 bases for V and 6 bases for J; bases not matched to a gene: 4. Germline V gene data show CDR1 as LNHDA and CDR2 as SQIVND (reference sequence). The CDR3 runs to 15 residues. The CDR3 region is CASSMSGGASGELFF. CDR3 nucleotides: TGTGCCAGTAGTATGAGCGGGGGGGCCTCCGGGGAGCTGTTTTTT. The whole variable domain, filled in from reference TRBV19 and TRBJ2-2, reads DGGITQSPKYLFRKEGQNVTLSCEQNLNHDAMYWYRQDPGQGLRLIYYSQIVNDFQKGDIAEGYSVSREKKESFPLTVTSAQKNPTAFYLCASSMSGGASGELFFGEGSRLTVL.

The chain combines TRBV2 with TRBJ2-3, with a tentative D call TRBD2 (8 bases). Germline V CDR1 and CDR2: SNHLY, FYNNEI. Trimming removed 8 bases at V and 2 bases at J, with 20 bases between. The CDR3 contains 16 residues. Written as DNA, the CDR3 is TGTGCCAGCGCAGGACTAGCAGGGGGATTCACAGATACGCAGTATTTT. It encodes CASAGLAGGFTDTQYF.

CDR3 region: CASRSGRFQETQYF. DNA of the CDR3: TGTGCCAGCCGTTCCGGACGTTTCCAAGAGACCCAGTACTTC. The chain links TRBV2 to TRBJ2-5; D remains ambiguous. The germline gives CDR1 SNHLY, CDR2 FYNNEI. This CDR3 is built from 14 residues. Trimming cost V 8 bases and J 1 base, with 14 bases left between them.

The rearrangement links TRBV7-8 to TRBJ2-7; TRBD1 might be the D (6 bases). From germline, CDR1 is SGHVS and CDR2 FQNEAQ. The CDR3 is 15 residues long. V lost 5 bases to trimming and J lost 3 bases, with 17 bases between them. The CDR3 loop reads CASSRVTGTYYEQYF. The CDR3 nucleotides are TGTGCCAGCAGCCGAGTGACAGGCACTTACTACGAGCAGTACTTC.

This clone was seen only a few times. The sample carries other DNA sequences with the same CDR3. The chain's CDR3 is CASSEYPTAYEQYV. CDR3 nucleotide sequence: TGTGCCAGCAGTGAATACCCGACAGCCTACGAGCAGTACGTC. The V and J genes are TRBV6-1 and TRBJ2-7; tentative D call: TRBD1 (5 bases). The V gene's germline CDR1 is MNHNS and CDR2 SASEGT. The CDR3 spans 14 residues. Trimming left V 2 bases short and J 2 bases short, with 10 bases between.

The gene calls are TRBV5-5 and TRBJ2-1; 11 nucleotides agree with TRBD2. This CDR3 is 15 amino acids long. V shed 4 bases, J shed 4 bases, and the junction held 4 bases outside the gene matches. The V gene's germline CDR1 is SGHKS and CDR2 YYEKEE (reference sequence). The CDR3 protein is CASSTSGGNYNEQFF. DNA of the CDR3: TGTGCCAGCAGCACTAGCGGGGGAAATTACAATGAGCAGTTCTTC.

To note about this clone: One base away lies a much larger clone, so this may be a sequencing read error. Other DNA sequences within the sample encode an identical CDR3. V is TRBV12-5 and J is TRBJ2-2, with D hard to call. Between the trimmed V and J ends, which lost 7 bases and 0 bases, there was a span of 6 bases. The CDR3 has 13 residues. CDR1 and CDR2 (germline): LGHNT, FRNRAP. In nucleotides, the CDR3 is TGTGCTAGTGCCGGATCGAACACCGGGGAGCTGTTTTTT. This translates into CASAGSNTGELFF.

The chain is built from TRBV2 and TRBJ2-7, with unresolved D. This CDR3 has 15 residues. V lost 2 bases and J lost 4, with 15 bases in between. The germline gives CDR1 SNHLY, CDR2 FYNNEI. CDR3 residues: CASSENPSRWYEQYF. The CDR3 coding sequence is TGTGCCAGCAGTGAAAATCCGTCAAGGTGGTACGAGCAGTACTTC.

On this clone itself: Germline is not matched at one junction end, which may reflect a read error. The V and J genes are TRBV10-3 and TRBJ1-2; 7 bases fit TRBD1. Germline V gene data show CDR1 as ENHRY and CDR2 as SYGVKD. The CDR3 has 15 residues. The DNA for the CDR3 is TGTGTCATCAGTGCTTCTGCTGACGGCTTAGGGGGCTACATCTTC. Translation: CVISASADGLGGYIF.

The chain recombines TRBV10-3 with TRBJ2-3; 11 nucleotides match TRBD2. The V gene's germline CDR1 is ENHRY and CDR2 SYGVKD. V lost 6 bases and J lost 4; bases outside the gene matches: 6. CDR3 length: 15 residues. CDR3 sequence (DNA): TGTGCCATCAGAGGTACTAGCGGGGGCTCAGATACGCAGTATTTT. Its protein is CAIRGTSGGSDTQYF.

Regarding this clone: Other DNA sequences from this sample encode an identical CDR3 as well. V usage is TRBV6-6 and J usage is TRBJ2-2, with TRBD1 matching over 9 bases. J lost 6 bases, V lost 6 bases, and 5 bases had no gene match. Per germline, CDR1 MNHNY and CDR2 SVGAGI (reference sequence). The CDR3 runs 14 residues. The CDR3 coding sequence is TGTGCCAGCAGCCGACAGGGGGACTCCGGGGAGCTGTTTTTT. It translates to CASSRQGDSGELFF.

The rearrangement joins TRBV5-1 to TRBJ2-1, with 10 bases aligning to TRBD2. Germline CDR1 is SGHRS and CDR2 is YFSETQ. This CDR3 has 16 amino acids. The V segment lost 0 bases and the J segment 8 bases; nucleotides outside the gene matches: 8. The CDR3 sequence is CASSLDPSGGIDEQFF. DNA for the CDR3: TGCGCCAGCAGCTTGGATCCTAGCGGGGGAATCGATGAGCAGTTCTTC.

This clone has just a few counts. The chain carries TRBV10-3 and TRBJ2-3, with D possibly called TRBD1 or TRBD2 (7 bases each). CDR1 ENHRY and CDR2 SYGVKD come from the germline V gene. V lost 10 bases and J 0 bases, leaving 14 bases between the germline ends. The CDR3 has 14 residues. For the CDR3, the DNA is TGTGCCACCGGGGGGACAGCCAGCACAGATACGCAGTATTTT. Its translation is CATGGTASTDTQYF.

Worth noting for this clone: This may stem from a read error, because a much larger clone lies one nucleotide away. This sample includes further DNA sequences coding for the same CDR3. The chain uses TRBV2 and TRBJ2-7; 7 nucleotides match TRBD2. CDR3 size: 14 residues. CDR1 is SNHLY, CDR2 FYNNEI, per germline. The CDR3 loop is CASKGGAASYEQYV. The CDR3 bases are TGTGCCAGCAAGGGAGGGGCCGCCTCCTACGAACAGTACGTC.

The rearrangement uses TRBV3-1 (or the pseudogene TRBV3-2) and TRBJ1-3; D possibly corresponds to TRBD1 (5 bases). Germline lookup yields CDR1 LGHDT and CDR2 YNNKEL (reference sequence). CDR3 length: 13 amino acids. V was cut by 6 bases and J by 8 bases, with 14 bases left in between. The CDR3 DNA follows: TGTGCCAGCAGACCCCAGGGAGTTCACACCATATATTTT. It specifies CASRPQGVHTIYF.

The chain recombines TRBV3-1 (or the pseudogene TRBV3-2) with TRBJ2-5; perhaps D is TRBD1 or TRBD2 (5 bases each). Germline V CDR1 and CDR2: LGHDT, YNNKEL (reference sequence). This CDR3 region has 14 residues. The V gene lost 3 bases and the J gene lost 6 bases, with 14 bases spanning the gap. CDR3 protein: CASSQYSPGQTQYF. CDR3 nucleotides: TGTGCCAGCAGCCAGTACTCGCCGGGGCAGACCCAGTACTTC.

The chain is built from TRBV5-1 and TRBJ1-1, with D tentatively TRBD1 (6 bases). Per the germline V gene, CDR1 is SGHRS and CDR2 is YFSETQ. CDR3 length: 15 amino acids. V dropped 0 bases and J dropped 0 bases, with 9 bases sitting between them. The CDR3 is CASSLAGGVNTEAFF. For the CDR3, the DNA is TGCGCCAGCAGCTTGGCCGGGGGCGTGAACACTGAAGCTTTCTTT.

This sequence joins TRBV7-6 and TRBJ1-2; D is uncertain. V shed 1 base and J shed 5 bases, with 11 bases lying between them. Germline assignment: CDR1 SGHVS and CDR2 FNYEAQ. CDR3 length equals 14 residues. CDR3 amino acids: CASSLGTDIYGYTF. For the CDR3, the DNA is TGTGCCAGCAGCTTAGGGACTGACATTTATGGCTACACCTTC.

This chain joins TRBV2 and TRBJ2-1; 13 bases are shared with TRBD2. V gave up 4 bases and J gave up 4 bases; unmatched junction bases: 1. Germline CDR1 reads SNHLY; CDR2 reads FYNNEI. The CDR3 loop spans 15 amino acids. The CDR3 DNA is TGTGCCAGCAGTGTGACTAGCGGGGGGTACAATGAGCAGTTCTTC. Encoded protein: CASSVTSGGYNEQFF.